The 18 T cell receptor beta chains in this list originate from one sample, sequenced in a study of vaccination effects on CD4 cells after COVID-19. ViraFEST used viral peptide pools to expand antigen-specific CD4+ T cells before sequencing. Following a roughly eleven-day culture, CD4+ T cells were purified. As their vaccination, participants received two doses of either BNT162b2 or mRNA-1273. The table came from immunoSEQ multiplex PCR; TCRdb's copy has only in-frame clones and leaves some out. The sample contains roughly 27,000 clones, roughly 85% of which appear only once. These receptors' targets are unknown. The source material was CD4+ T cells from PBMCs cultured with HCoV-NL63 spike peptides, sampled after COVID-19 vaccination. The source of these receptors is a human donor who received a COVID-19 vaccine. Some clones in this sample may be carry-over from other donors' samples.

CDR3 DNA: TGTGCCAGCAGCCCCGGACTAGCGGGGGGGGAGACCCAGTACTTC. Translation: CASSPGLAGGETQYF. V is TRBV7-9 and J is TRBJ2-5, with 15 positions matching TRBD2. V shed 5 bases and J 5 bases; nucleotides not matched to a gene: 3. The CDR3 totals 15 residues. CDR1 and CDR2 from the germline V gene are SEHNR and FQNEAQ (reference sequence).

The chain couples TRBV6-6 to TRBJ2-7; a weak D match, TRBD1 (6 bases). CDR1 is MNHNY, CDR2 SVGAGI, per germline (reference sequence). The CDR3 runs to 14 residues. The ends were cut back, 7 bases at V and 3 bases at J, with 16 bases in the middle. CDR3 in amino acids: CASKGTRGNYEQYV. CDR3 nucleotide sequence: TGTGCCAGCAAGGGGACAAGGGGGAACTACGAGCAGTACGTC.

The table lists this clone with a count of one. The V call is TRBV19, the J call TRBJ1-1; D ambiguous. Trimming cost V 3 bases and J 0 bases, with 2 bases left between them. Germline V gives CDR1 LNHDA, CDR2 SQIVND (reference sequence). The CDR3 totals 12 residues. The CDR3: CASSIVNTEAFF. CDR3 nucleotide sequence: TGTGCCAGTAGTATTGTGAACACTGAAGCTTTCTTT.

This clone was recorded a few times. CDR3 nucleotides: TGTGCCAGCAGCTTAACAGTGGACACTGAAGCTTTCTTT. Translation: CASSLTVDTEAFF. The rearrangement joins TRBV7-3 to TRBJ1-1; D uncertain. Germline CDR1 is SGHTA and CDR2 is FQGTGA. Trimming stripped 0 bases from V and 3 bases from J, with 5 bases between. This CDR3 comprises 13 residues.

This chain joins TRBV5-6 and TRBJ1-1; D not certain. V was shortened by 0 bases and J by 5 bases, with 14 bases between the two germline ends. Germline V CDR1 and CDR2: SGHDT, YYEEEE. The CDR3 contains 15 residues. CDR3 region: CASSLVSKAYTEAFF. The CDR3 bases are TGTGCCAGCAGCTTGGTCTCAAAGGCGTATACTGAAGCTTTCTTT.

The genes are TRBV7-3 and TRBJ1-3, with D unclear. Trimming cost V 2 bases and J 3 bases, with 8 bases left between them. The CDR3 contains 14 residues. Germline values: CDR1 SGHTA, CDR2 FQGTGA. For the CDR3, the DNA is TGTGCCAGCAGCTTATCAGGAGGTGGAAACACCATATATTTT. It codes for CASSLSGGGNTIYF.

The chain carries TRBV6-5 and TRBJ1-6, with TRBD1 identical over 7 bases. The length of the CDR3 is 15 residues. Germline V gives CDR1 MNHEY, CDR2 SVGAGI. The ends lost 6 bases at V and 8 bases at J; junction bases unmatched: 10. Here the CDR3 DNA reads TGTGCCAGCAGCCGGGACAGAGCCATGGATTCACCCCTCCACTTT. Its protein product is CASSRDRAMDSPLHF.

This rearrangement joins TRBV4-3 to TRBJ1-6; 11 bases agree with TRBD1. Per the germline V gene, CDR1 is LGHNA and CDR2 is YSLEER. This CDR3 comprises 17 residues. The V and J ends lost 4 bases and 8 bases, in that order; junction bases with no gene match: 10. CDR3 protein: CASSLKRGTGGDSPLHF. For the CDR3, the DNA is TGCGCCAGCAGCCTTAAAAGGGGGACAGGGGGAGATTCACCCCTCCACTTT.

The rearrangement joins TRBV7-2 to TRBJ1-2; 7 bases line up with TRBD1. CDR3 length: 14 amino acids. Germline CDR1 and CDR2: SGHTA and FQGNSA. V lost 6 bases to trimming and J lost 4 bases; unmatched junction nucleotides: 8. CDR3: CASSLTGVSYGYTF. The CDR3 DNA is TGTGCCAGCAGTCTCACAGGGGTTAGCTATGGCTACACCTTC.

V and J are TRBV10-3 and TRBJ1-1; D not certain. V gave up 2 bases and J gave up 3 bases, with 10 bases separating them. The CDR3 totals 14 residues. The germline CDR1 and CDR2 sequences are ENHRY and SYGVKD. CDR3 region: CAISEGGRDTEAFF. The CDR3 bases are TGTGCCATCAGTGAGGGTGGTCGAGACACTGAAGCTTTCTTT.

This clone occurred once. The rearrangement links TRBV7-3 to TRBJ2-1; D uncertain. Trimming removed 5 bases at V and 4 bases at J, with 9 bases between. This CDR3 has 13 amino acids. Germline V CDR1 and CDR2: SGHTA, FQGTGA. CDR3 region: CASSPDGYNEQFF. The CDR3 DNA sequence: TGTGCCAGCAGCCCCGACGGGTACAATGAGCAGTTCTTC.

The CDR3 here is CASSLRQFYEQYV. As DNA, the CDR3 is TGTGCCAGCAGCCTCAGACAGTTCTACGAGCAGTACGTC. The rearrangement links TRBV5-6 to TRBJ2-7, with D perhaps TRBD1 (5 bases). V shed 4 bases and J shed 3 bases, with 11 bases lying between them. CDR3 length: 13 amino acids. CDR1 is SGHDT, CDR2 YYEEEE, per germline.

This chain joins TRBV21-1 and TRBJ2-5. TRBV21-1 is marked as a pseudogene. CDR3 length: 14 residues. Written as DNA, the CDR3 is TGTGCCAGCAGCAAAGGACCCAGGACCGAGACCCAGTACTTC. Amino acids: CASSKGPRTETQYF.

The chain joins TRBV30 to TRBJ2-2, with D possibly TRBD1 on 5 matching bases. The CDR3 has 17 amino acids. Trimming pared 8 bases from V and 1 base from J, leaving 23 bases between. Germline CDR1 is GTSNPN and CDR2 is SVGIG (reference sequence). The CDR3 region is CAAGVVRGPVNTGELFF. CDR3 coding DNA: TGTGCCGCCGGTGTGGTTAGGGGCCCCGTGAACACCGGGGAGCTGTTTTTT.

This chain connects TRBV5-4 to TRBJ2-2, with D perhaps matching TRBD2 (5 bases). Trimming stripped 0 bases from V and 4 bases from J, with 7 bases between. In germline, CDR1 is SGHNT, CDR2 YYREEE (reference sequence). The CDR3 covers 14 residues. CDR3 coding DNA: TGTGCCAGCAGCTTGGCCGCGGGCACCGGGGAGCTGTTTTTT. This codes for CASSLAAGTGELFF. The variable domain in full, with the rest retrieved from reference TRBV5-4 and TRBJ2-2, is ETGVTQSPTHLIKTRGQQVTLRCSSQSGHNTVSWYQQALGQGPQFIFQYYREEENGRGNFPPRFSGLQFPNYSSELNVNALELDDSALYLCASSLAAGTGELFFGEGSRLTVL.

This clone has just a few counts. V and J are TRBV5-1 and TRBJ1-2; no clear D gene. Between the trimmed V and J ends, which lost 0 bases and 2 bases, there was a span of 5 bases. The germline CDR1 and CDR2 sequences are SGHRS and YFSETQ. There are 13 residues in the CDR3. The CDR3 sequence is CASSLDQNYGYTF. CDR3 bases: TGCGCCAGCAGCTTGGACCAGAACTATGGCTACACCTTC.

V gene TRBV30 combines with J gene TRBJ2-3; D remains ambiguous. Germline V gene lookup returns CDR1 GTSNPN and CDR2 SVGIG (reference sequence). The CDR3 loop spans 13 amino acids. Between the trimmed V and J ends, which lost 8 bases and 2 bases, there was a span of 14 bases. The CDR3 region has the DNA TGTGCCCTCGGGTGGCGGTCCACAGATACGCAGTATTTT. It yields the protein CALGWRSTDTQYF.

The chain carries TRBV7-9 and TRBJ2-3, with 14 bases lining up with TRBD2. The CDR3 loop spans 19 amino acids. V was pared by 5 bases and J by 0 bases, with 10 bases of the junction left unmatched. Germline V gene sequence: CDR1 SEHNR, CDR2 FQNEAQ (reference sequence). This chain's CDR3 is CASSKRLAGGPGSTDTQYF. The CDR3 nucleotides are TGTGCCAGCAGCAAACGACTAGCGGGGGGGCCGGGAAGCACAGATACGCAGTATTTT. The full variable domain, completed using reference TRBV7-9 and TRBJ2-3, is DTGVSQNPRHKITKRGQNVTFRCDPISEHNRLYWYRQTLGQGPEFLTYFQNEAQLEKSRLLSDRFSAERPKGSFSTLEIQRTEQGDSAMYLCASSKRLAGGPGSTDTQYFGPGTRLTVL.